Presented here are 5 T cell receptor beta chains from one specimen sequenced in a study of Ad26.COV2.S vaccination and SARS-CoV-2 variants. Libraries were prepared by immunoSEQ multiplex PCR; TCRdb keeps only in-frame clonotypes and omits some of them. This sample yields about 240,000 clones, of which 88% are seen a single time; about 10% belongs to the top ten. The sample's treatment: about 20 received Ad26.COV2.S at low or high dose, single or two shots; roughly five received placebo; per-sample allocation not given. It was on day 63 after the first vaccine or placebo injection that samples were taken. The specimen was peripheral blood, collected in a trial of Ad26.COV2.S vaccine versus placebo. The receptors were sampled from a person between 18 and 65 years old who received the Ad26.COV2.S COVID-19 vaccine or a placebo.

Details on this clone: Other DNA sequences of this sample code for an identical CDR3. This chain connects TRBV18 to TRBJ2-5; D not certain. The germline CDR1 and CDR2 sequences are KGHSH and LQKENI. V was trimmed by 3 bases and J by 0 bases, leaving 2 bases between them. The CDR3 spans 12 residues. CDR3 coding DNA: TGTGCCAGCTCACCGAACCAAGAGACCCAGTACTTC. As protein: CASSPNQETQYF.

The V and J genes are TRBV11-2 and TRBJ2-1; D might be TRBD2 (5 bases). CDR3 length equals 15 residues. CDR1 and CDR2 from the germline V gene are SGHAT and FQNNGV. V was cut by 5 bases and J by 5 bases, with 16 bases left in between. CDR3 in DNA: TGTGCCAGCAGCCCCCAGGTGCTAGCTAACAATGAGCAGTTCTTC. Amino acid sequence: CASSPQVLANNEQFF.

V and J are TRBV5-1 and TRBJ2-3, with 7 bases matching TRBD2. V lost 2 bases and J lost 4; bases outside the gene matches: 16. The CDR3 length is 18 residues. The germline CDR1 and CDR2 sequences are SGHRS and YFSETQ. The CDR3 nucleotides read TGCGCCAGCAGCTTTCCGTCGACTAGCAATAGGAAGGCAGATACGCAGTATTTT. The encoded protein is CASSFPSTSNRKADTQYF.

J is TRBJ1-5 and V is TRBV6-6, with D maybe TRBD1 (5 bases). The V end was cut by 2 bases, the J end by 4 bases, with 9 bases between. The CDR3 is made up of 14 amino acids. The germline V gene encodes CDR1 MNHNY and CDR2 SVGAGI (reference sequence). CDR3: CASSYVGENQPQHF. The CDR3 DNA is TGTGCCAGCAGTTACGTAGGGGAGAATCAGCCCCAGCATTTT.

The chain recombines TRBV10-3 with TRBJ2-5, with D perhaps assigned TRBD1 or TRBD2 (6 bases each). The length of the CDR3 is 13 residues. V was pared by 10 bases and J by 5 bases, with 17 bases between. CDR1 is ENHRY, CDR2 SYGVKD, per germline. For the CDR3, the DNA is TGTGCCACCCGACCGGGGGCGCGGGAGACCCAGTACTTC. Its protein product is CATRPGARETQYF.